This is a list of T cell receptor beta chains from one sample in a study of cytomegalovirus exposure and HLA in healthy donors. The data were produced by immunoSEQ multiplex PCR, yet TCRdb's version contains in-frame clones alone and is incomplete. The sample comprises about 160,000 clones, approximately 72% of which are singletons, and approximately 7.1% rests with the top ten. Sequencing was done on a sample of PBMCs. Every receptor here comes from a man aged 35 to 55 in good health and CMV-seropositive. CDR3s include the opening cysteine and the closing phenylalanine or tryptophan. The D gene is left open where the match is weak. Not every row has a clone size; where given, it reads once, few, many or a size class.

D	size	J	V	CDR3	DNA
TRBD2	.	TRBJ2-1	TRBV7-8	CASSSSGVPYNEQFF	TGTGCCAGCAGCTCCAGCGGGGTTCCCTACAATGAGCAGTTCTTC
TRBD1	few	TRBJ2-5	TRBV7-6	CASSLFGNRGTQETQYF	TGTGCCAGCAGCTTATTCGGGAACAGGGGCACACAAGAGACCCAGTACTTC
.	few	TRBJ1-2	TRBV27	CASSPYGGMGGYTF	TGTGCCAGCAGTCCCTATGGGGGGATGGGTGGCTACACCTTC
.	.	TRBJ1-2	TRBV5-4	CASSLEAGREYGYTF	TGTGCCAGCAGCTTGGAGGCGGGGAGGGAGTATGGCTACACCTTC
.	.	TRBJ1-5	TRBV7-8	CASSQAPNQPQHF	TGTGCCAGCAGTCAGGCACCCAATCAGCCCCAGCATTTT
TRBD1	.	TRBJ2-1	TRBV7-8	CASSLRWGQGNEQFF	TGTGCCAGCAGCCTAAGATGGGGACAGGGGAATGAGCAGTTCTTC
TRBD1	.	TRBJ2-7	TRBV4-1	CASSYRDRGQDEQYF	TGCGCCAGCAGCTACCGGGACAGGGGGCAGGACGAGCAGTACTTC
TRBD2	.	TRBJ2-5	TRBV5-5	CASSLAPSGALQETQYF	TGTGCCAGCAGCTTAGCCCCTAGCGGGGCCCTCCAAGAGACCCAGTACTTC
TRBD1	.	TRBJ1-5	TRBV30	CAWANRRGEPQHF	TGTGCCTGGGCCAACCGCAGGGGGGAGCCCCAGCATTTT
TRBD1	.	TRBJ2-1	TRBV9	CASSSPKAPQGVDEQFF	TGTGCCAGCAGCTCCCCTAAGGCACCCCAGGGGGTGGATGAGCAGTTCTTC
.	once	TRBJ2-5	TRBV5-4	CASSFPGGETQYF	TGTGCCAGCAGCTTCCCTGGAGGGGAGACCCAGTACTTC
TRBD1	.	TRBJ1-1	TRBV7-3	CASSRTGTTEAFF	TGTGCCAGCAGCAGGACAGGGACCACTGAAGCTTTCTTT
TRBD2	few	TRBJ2-7	TRBV30	CAWRRTPTSPNSYEQYF	TGTGCCTGGAGGAGAACCCCGACTAGCCCAAACTCCTACGAGCAGTACTTC
TRBD1	few	TRBJ1-4	TRBV4-2	CASSQDRAGGAGSNEKLFF	TGTGCCAGCAGCCAAGATCGAGCAGGGGGCGCTGGATCTAATGAAAAACTGTTTTTT
.	once	TRBJ2-2	TRBV15	CATSYATGELFF	TGTGCCACCAGCTATGCGACCGGGGAGCTGTTTTTT
.	few	TRBJ2-7	TRBV6-6	CASTQRSSYEQYF	TGTGCCAGCACCCAACGGAGCTCCTACGAGCAGTACTTC
.	.	TRBJ1-2	TRBV27	CASSLGRDYGYTF	TGTGCCAGCAGTTTAGGCAGGGACTATGGCTACACCTTC
.	.	TRBJ1-2	TRBV5-1	CASSLGTSLVGYGYTF	TGCGCCAGCAGCTTGGGGACAAGTCTCGTGGGCTATGGCTACACCTTC
.	.	TRBJ2-7	TRBV5-4	CASSYDSYEQYF	TGTGCCAGCAGCTACGACAGCTACGAGCAGTACTTC
TRBD1	.	TRBJ2-7	TRBV4-3	CASSHRQGSTYEQYF	TGCGCCAGCAGCCACAGACAGGGCTCAACCTACGAGCAGTACTTC
TRBD1	.	TRBJ1-4	TRBV7-8	CASSLGGQRNEKLFF	TGTGCCAGCAGCTTGGGGGGACAGAGAAATGAAAAACTGTTTTTT
TRBD1	.	TRBJ2-3	TRBV6-5	CASSYRQGSFSDTQYF	TGTGCCAGCAGTTACAGACAGGGGAGTTTTTCAGATACGCAGTATTTT
TRBD1	.	TRBJ2-5	TRBV5-1	CASSFRQGADTQYF	TGCGCCAGCAGCTTTCGTCAGGGGGCGGATACCCAGTACTTC
.	.	TRBJ2-7	TRBV7-2	CASPRASYEQYF	TGTGCCAGCCCCAGGGCATCCTACGAGCAGTACTTC